Here is one T cell receptor (beta chain) with its context. Its specificity is unknown. This specimen comes from a study of shared clonotypes between healthy human individuals. Study-wide results and caveats: A generally larger estimated richness was seen in naive subsets than in memory subsets. Sampling covered nothing but blood. Tissue TCR repertoires likely differ from those found in blood.

CDR1 is SQVTM, CDR2 ANQGSEA, per germline. V lost 3 bases and J lost 1, with 13 bases in between. CDR3 length equals 14 residues. Running of the assay took place at deep level. Method: immunoSEQ multiplex PCR; TCRdb's copy keeps in-frame clones and lacks some. Of roughly 2,000,000 clones in the sample, approximately 92% are singletons; the top ten hold around 1.7%. CD45RO-negative cells were positively selected for CCR7, leaving out terminally differentiated effector memory CD45RA+ cells. The TCR comes from a young man in good health. Some clones in this sample may be carry-over from other donors' samples. The sample comprised naive CD8+ T cells from PBMCs. V is TRBV29-1 and J is TRBJ2-7, with a weak D call TRBD1 (6 bases). The CDR3, as DNA: TGCAGCGTTGAGCTGTCAGGGGCATCCTACGAGCAGTACTTC. Translating gives CSVELSGASYEQYF.